This TCR beta chain was documented in a study of CD4 T cells in relation to SARS-CoV-2 and coronaviruses. Study-wide context: The negative reference was HIV-1 Nef peptide pool or peptide-free culture.

Study observations and caveats: In roughly 65% of donors, memory CD4+ clonotypes crossrecognized SARS-CoV-2 and at least one common cold coronavirus spike.

The data were produced by immunoSEQ multiplex PCR, yet TCRdb's version contains in-frame clones alone and is incomplete. The repertoire holds 18,000 or so clones, with roughly four fifths as singletons. With respect to this clone: Its target is not known.

Unexposed donor CD4+ T cells date from about 2010-2018, before the COVID-19 pandemic. CD4+ T cells were isolated from the cells after around 11 days of culture. Cultures received half-medium IL-2 refreshes on days 3 and 7. This CDR3 is 16 amino acids long. CDR1 is SGHNT, CDR2 YYREEE, per germline (reference sequence). Trimming at V came to 4 bases and at J to 5 bases, leaving 9 bases not matched to a gene. Sequencing was carried out using CD4+ T cells from PBMCs, cultured in vitro. The receptor was isolated from a human donor in good health. The rearrangement uses TRBV5-4 and TRBJ2-5; 12 nucleotides align to TRBD1. The CDR3 nucleotides read TGTGCCAGCAGCGACGGCCGGGACAGGGGGCGCGAGACCCAGTACTTC. Translating it yields CASSDGRDRGRETQYF. Variable domain in full (rest from reference TRBV5-4 and TRBJ2-5): ETGVTQSPTHLIKTRGQQVTLRCSSQSGHNTVSWYQQALGQGPQFIFQYYREEENGRGNFPPRFSGLQFPNYSSELNVNALELDDSALYLCASSDGRDRGRETQYFGPGTRLLVL.